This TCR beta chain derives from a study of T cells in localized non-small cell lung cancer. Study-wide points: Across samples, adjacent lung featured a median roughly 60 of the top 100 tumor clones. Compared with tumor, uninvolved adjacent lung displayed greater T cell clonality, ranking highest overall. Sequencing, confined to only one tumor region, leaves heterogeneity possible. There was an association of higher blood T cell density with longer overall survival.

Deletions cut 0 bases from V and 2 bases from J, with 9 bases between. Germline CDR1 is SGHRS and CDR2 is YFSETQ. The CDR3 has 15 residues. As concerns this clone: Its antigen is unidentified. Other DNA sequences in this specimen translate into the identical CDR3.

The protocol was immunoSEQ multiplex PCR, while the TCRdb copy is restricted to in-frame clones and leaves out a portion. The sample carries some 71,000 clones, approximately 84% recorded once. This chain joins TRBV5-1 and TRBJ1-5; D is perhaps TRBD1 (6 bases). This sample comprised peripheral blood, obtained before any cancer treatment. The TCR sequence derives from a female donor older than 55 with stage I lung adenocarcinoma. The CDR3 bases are TGCGCCAGCAGCTTGGATTCAGGGGGCAATCAGCCCCAGCATTTT. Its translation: CASSLDSGGNQPQHF.